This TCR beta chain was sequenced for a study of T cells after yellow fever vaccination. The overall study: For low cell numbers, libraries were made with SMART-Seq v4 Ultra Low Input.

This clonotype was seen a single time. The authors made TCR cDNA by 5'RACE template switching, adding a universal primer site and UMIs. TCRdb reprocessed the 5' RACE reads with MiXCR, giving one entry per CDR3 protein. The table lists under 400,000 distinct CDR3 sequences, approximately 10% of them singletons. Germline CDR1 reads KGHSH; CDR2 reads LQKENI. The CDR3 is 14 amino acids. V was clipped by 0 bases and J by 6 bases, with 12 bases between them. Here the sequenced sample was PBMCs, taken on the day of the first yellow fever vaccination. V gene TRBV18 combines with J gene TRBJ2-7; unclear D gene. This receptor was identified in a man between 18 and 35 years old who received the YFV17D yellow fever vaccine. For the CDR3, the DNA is TGTGCCAGCTCACCACCGGGGTATCGCGTCGAGCAGTACTTC. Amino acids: CASSPPGYRVEQYF.